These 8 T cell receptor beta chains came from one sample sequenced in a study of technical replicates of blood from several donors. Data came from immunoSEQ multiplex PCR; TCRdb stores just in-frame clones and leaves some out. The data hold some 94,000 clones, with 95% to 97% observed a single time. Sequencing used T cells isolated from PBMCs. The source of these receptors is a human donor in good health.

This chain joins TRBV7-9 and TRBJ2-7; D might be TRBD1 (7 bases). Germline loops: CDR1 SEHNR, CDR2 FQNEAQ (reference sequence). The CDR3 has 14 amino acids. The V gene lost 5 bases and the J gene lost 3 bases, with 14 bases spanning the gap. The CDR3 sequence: CASSQGGPHYEQYF. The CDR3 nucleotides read TGTGCCAGCAGCCAGGGGGGACCCCACTACGAGCAGTACTTC.

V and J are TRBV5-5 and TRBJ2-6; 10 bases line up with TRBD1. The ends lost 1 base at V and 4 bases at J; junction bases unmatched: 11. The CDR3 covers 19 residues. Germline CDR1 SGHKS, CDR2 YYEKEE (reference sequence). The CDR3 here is CASSLNPGQGISGANVLTF. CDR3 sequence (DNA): TGTGCCAGCAGCTTGAATCCGGGACAGGGGATTTCCGGGGCCAACGTCCTGACTTTC. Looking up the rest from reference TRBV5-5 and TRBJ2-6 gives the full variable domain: DAGVTQSPTHLIKTRGQQVTLRCSPISGHKSVSWYQQVLGQGPQFIFQYYEKEERGRGNFPDRFSARQFPNYSSELNVNALLLGDSALYLCASSLNPGQGISGANVLTFGAGSRLTVL.

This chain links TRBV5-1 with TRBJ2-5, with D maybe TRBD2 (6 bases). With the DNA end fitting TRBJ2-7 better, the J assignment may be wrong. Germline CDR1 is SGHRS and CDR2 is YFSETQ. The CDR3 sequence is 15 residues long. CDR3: CASSLATGSSYEQYF. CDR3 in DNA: TGCGCCAGCAGCTTGGCTACCGGGAGCTCCTACGAGCAGTACTTC.

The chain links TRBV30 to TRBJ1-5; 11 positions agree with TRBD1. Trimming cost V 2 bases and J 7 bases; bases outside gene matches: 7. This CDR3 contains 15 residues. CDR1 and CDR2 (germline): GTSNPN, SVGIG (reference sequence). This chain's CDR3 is CAWSPGTGGQQPQHF. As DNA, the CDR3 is TGTGCCTGGAGTCCAGGGACAGGGGGACAACAGCCCCAGCATTTT.

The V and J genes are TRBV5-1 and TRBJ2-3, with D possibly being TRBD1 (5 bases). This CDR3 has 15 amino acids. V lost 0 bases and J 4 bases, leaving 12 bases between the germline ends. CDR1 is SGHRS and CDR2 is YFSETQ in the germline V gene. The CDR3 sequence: CASSLVQGGADTQYF. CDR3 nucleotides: TGCGCCAGCAGCTTGGTCCAGGGTGGGGCAGATACGCAGTATTTT. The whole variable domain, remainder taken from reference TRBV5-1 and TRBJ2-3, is KAGVTQTPRYLIKTRGQQVTLSCSPISGHRSVSWYQQTPGQGLQFLFEYFSETQRNKGNFPGRFSGRQFSNSRSEMNVSTLELGDSALYLCASSLVQGGADTQYFGPGTRLTVL.

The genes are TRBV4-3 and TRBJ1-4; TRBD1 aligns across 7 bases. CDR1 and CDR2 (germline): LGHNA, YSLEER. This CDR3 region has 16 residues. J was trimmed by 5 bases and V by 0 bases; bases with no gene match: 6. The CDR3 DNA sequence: TGCGCCAGCAGCCAAGATTATGGACAGGAGAATGAAAAACTGTTTTTT. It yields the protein CASSQDYGQENEKLFF.

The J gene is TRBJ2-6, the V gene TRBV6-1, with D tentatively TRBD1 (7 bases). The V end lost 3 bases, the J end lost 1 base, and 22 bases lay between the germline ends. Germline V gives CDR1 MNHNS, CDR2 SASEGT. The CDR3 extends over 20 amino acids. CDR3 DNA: TGTGCCAGCAGTGAGGCCTTCGCAGGGGGGCTAGGATCTGGGGCCAACGTCCTGACTTTC. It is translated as CASSEAFAGGLGSGANVLTF.

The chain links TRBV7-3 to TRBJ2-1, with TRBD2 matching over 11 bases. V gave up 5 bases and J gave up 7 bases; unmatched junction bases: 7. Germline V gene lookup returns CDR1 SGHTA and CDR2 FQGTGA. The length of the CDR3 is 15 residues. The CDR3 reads CASSRNSGRGNEQFF. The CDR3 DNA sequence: TGTGCCAGCAGCCGTAATAGCGGGAGGGGGAATGAGCAGTTCTTC.